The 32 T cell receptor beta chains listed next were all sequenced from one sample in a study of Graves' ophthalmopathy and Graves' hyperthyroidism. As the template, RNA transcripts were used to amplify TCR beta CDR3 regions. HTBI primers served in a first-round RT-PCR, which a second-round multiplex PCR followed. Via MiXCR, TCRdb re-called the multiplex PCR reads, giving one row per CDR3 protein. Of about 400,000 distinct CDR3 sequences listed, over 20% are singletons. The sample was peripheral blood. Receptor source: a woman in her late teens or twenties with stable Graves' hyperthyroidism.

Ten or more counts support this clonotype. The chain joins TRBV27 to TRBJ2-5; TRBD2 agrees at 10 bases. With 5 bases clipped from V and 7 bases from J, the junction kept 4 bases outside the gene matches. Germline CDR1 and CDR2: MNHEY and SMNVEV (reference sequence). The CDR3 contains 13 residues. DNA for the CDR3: TGTGCCAGCAGTCCGGGACTAGCGTTGACCCAGTACTTC. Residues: CASSPGLALTQYF.

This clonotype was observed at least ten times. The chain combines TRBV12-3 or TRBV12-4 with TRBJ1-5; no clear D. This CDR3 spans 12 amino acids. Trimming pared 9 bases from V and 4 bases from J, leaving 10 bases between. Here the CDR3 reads CASSTPNQPQHF. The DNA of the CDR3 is TGTGCCAGTTCGACACCGAATCAGCCCCAGCATTTT.

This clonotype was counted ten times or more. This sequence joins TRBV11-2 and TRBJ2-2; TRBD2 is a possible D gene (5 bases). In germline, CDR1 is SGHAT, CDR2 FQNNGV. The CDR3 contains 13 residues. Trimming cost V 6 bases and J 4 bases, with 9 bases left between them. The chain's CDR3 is CASSYGSTGELFF. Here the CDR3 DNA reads TGTGCCAGCAGTTATGGGAGCACCGGGGAGCTGTTTTTT.

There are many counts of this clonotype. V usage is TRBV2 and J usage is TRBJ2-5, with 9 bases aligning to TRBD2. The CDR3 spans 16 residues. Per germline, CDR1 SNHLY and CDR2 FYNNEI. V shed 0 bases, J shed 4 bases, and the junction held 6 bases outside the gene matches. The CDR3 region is CASSEARRAGGETQYF. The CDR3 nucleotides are TGTGCCAGCAGTGAAGCGCGCCGAGCGGGAGGAGAGACCCAGTACTTC. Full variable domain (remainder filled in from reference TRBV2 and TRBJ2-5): EPEVTQTPSHQVTQMGQEVILRCVPISNHLYFYWYRQILGQKVEFLVSFYNNEISEKSEIFDDQFSVERPDGSNFTLKIRSTKLEDSAMYFCASSEARRAGGETQYFGPGTRLLVL.

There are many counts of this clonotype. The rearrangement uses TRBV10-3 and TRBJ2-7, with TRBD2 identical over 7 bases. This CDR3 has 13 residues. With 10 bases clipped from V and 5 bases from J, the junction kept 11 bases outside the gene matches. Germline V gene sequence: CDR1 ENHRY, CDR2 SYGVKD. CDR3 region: CATLREDRDEQYF. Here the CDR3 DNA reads TGTGCCACCCTTCGGGAGGATAGGGACGAGCAGTACTTC.

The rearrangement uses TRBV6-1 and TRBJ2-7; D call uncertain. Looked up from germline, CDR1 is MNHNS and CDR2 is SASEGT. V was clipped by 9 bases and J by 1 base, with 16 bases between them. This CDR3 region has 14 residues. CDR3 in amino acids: CASQLQRLSYEQYF. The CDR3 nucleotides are TGTGCCAGTCAACTCCAGAGGCTTTCCTACGAGCAGTACTTC.

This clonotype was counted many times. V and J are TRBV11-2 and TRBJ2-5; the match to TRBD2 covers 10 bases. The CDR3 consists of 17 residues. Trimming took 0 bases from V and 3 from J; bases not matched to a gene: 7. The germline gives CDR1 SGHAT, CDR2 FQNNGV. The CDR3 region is CASSLDRRLAGEETQYF. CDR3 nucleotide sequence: TGTGCCAGCAGCTTAGATCGGCGGCTAGCGGGAGAAGAGACCCAGTACTTC.

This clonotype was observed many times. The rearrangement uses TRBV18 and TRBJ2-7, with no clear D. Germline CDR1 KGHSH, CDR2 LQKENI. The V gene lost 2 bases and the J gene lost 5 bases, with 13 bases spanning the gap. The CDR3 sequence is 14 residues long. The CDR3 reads CASSPVPQDHEQYF. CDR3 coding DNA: TGTGCCAGCTCACCAGTACCCCAGGATCACGAGCAGTACTTC. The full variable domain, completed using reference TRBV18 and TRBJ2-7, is NAGVMQNPRHLVRRRGQEARLRCSPMKGHSHVYWYRQLPEEGLKFMVYLQKENIIDESGMPKERFSAEFPKEGPSILRIQQVVRGDSAAYFCASSPVPQDHEQYFGPGTRLTVT.

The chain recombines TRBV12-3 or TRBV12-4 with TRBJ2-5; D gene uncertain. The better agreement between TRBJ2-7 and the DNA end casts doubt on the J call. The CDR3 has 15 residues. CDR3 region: CASSWTARLAYEQYF. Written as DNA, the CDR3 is TGTGCCAGCAGTTGGACGGCTAGACTGGCCTACGAGCAGTACTTC.

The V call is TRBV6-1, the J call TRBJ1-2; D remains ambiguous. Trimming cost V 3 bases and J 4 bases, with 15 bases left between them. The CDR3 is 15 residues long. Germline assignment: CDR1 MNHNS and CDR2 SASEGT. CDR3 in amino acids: CASSEPRSGTYGYTF. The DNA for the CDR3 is TGTGCCAGCAGTGAGCCCCGGAGCGGCACCTATGGCTACACCTTC.

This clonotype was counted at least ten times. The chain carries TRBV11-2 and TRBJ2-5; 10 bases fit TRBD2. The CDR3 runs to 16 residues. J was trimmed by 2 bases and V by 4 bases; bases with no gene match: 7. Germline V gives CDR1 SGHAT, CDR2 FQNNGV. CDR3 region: CASSSPLAGRQETQYF. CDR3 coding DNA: TGTGCCAGCAGCTCCCCACTAGCGGGAAGACAAGAGACCCAGTACTTC.

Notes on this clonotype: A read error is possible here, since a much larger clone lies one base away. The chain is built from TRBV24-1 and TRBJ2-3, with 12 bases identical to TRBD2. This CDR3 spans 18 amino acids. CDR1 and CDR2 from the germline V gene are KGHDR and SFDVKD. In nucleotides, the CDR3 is TGTGCCGCCAGTGATTCCCACCCAGGACTAGCGGGAACAGATACGCAGTATTTT. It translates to CAASDSHPGLAGTDTQYF.

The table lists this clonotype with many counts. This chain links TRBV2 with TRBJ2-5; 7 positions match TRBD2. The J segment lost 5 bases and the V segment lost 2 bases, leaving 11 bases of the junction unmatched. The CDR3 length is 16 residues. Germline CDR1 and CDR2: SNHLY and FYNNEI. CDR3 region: CASSENGTNFGETQYF. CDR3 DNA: TGTGCCAGCAGTGAAAACGGGACTAACTTTGGGGAGACCCAGTACTTC. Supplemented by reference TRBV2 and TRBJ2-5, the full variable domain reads EPEVTQTPSHQVTQMGQEVILRCVPISNHLYFYWYRQILGQKVEFLVSFYNNEISEKSEIFDDQFSVERPDGSNFTLKIRSTKLEDSAMYFCASSENGTNFGETQYFGPGTRLLVL.

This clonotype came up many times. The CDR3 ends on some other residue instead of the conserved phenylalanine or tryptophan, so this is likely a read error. CDR3 amino acids: CASSQRTGVKGNTIYL. The CDR3 nucleotides read TGTGCCAGCAGCCAAAGGACAGGGGTGAAAGGAAACACCATATATCTT. J is TRBJ1-3 and V is TRBV14; 9 bases are shared with TRBD1. CDR3 length equals 16 residues. With V trimmed by 2 bases and J by 4 bases, 6 bases remained unmatched. CDR1 and CDR2 from the germline V gene are SGHDN and FVKESK.

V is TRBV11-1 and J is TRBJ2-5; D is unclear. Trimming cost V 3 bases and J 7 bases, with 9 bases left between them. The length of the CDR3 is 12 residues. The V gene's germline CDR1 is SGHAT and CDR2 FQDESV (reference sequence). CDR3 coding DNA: TGTGCCAGCAGCTTGAACTCACGGACCCAGTACTTC. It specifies CASSLNSRTQYF. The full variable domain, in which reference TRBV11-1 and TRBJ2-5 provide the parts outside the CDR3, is EAEVAQSPRYKITEKSQAVAFWCDPISGHATLYWYRQILGQGPELLVQFQDESVVDDSQLPKDRFSAERLKGVDSTLKIQPAELGDSAMYLCASSLNSRTQYFGPGTRLLVL.

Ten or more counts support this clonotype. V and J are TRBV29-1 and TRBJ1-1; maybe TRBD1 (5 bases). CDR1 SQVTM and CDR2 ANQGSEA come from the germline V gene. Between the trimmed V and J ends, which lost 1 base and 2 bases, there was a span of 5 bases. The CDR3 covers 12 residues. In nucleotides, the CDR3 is TGCAGCGTTGAAGGGACAAACACTGAAGCTTTCTTT. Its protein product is CSVEGTNTEAFF.

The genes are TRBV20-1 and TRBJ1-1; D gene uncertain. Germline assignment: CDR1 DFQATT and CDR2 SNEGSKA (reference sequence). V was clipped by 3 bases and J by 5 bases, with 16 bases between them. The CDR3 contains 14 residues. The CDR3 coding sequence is TGCAGTGCTAGTCCTGTCGGCCAAGAGACTGAAGCTTTCTTT. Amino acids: CSASPVGQETEAFF.

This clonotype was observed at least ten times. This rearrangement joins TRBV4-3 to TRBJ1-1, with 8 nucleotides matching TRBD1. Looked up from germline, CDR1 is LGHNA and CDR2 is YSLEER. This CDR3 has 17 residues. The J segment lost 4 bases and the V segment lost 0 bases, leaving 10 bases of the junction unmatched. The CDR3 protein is CASSQEATGDFGTEAFF. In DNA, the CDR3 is TGCGCCAGCAGCCAAGAGGCGACAGGGGATTTTGGCACTGAAGCTTTCTTT.

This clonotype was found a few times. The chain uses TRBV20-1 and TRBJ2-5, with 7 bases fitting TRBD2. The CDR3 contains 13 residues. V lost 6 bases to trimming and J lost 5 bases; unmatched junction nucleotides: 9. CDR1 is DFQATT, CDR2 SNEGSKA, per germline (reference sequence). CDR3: CSAPPMGGETQYF. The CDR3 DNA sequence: TGCAGTGCCCCCCCCATGGGGGGGGAGACCCAGTACTTC.

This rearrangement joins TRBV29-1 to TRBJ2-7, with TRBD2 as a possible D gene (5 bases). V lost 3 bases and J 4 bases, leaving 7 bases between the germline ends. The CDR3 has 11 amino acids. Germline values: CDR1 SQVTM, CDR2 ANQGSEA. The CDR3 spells CSVDSGYEQYF. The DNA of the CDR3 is TGCAGCGTTGATTCGGGGTACGAGCAGTACTTC.

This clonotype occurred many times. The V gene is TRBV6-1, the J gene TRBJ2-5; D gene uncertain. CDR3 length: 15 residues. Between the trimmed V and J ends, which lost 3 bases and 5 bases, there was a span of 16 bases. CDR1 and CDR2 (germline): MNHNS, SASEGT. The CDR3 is CASSDAGPPGETQYF. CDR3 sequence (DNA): TGTGCCAGCAGTGACGCCGGGCCCCCTGGGGAGACCCAGTACTTC.

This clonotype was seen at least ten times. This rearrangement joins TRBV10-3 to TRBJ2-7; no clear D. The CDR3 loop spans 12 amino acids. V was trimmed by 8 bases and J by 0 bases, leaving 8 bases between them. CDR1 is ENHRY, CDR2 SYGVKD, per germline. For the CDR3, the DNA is TGTGCCATCGGATTGAACTCCTACGAGCAGTACTTC. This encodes CAIGLNSYEQYF.

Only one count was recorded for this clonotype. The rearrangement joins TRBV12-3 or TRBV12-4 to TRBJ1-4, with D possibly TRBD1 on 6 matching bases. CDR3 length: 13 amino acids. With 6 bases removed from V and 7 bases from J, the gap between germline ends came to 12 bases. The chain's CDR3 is CASSLARGEKLFF. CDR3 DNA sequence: TGTGCCAGCAGCCTGGCCAGGGGTGAAAAACTGTTTTTT.

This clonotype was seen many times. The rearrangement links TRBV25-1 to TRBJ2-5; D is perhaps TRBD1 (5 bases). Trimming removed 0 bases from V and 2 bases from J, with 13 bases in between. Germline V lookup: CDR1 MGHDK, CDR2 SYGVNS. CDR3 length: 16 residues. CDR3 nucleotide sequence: TGTGCCAGCAGTGAATATTATGGGGCAGCACAAGAGACCCAGTACTTC. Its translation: CASSEYYGAAQETQYF.

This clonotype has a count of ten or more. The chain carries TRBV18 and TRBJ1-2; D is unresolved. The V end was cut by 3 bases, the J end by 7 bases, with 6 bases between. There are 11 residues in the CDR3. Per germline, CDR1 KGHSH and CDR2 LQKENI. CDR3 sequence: CASSPDGGYTF. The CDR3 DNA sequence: TGTGCCAGCTCACCTGACGGTGGCTACACCTTC.

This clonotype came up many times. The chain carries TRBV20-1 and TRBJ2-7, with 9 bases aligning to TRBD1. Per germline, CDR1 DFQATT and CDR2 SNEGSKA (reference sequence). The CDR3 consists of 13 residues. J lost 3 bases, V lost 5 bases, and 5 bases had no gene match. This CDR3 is CSARGTGRYEQYF. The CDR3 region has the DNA TGCAGTGCTCGTGGGACAGGGCGCTACGAGCAGTACTTC.

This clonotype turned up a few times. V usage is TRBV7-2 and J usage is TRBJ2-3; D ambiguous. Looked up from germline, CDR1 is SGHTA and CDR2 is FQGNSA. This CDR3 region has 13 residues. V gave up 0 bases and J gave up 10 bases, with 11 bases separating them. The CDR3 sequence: CASSLAIESAQYF. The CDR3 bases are TGTGCCAGCAGCTTAGCGATCGAATCTGCGCAGTATTTT.

This CDR3 reads CASSRRGLGTEAFF. In DNA form, the CDR3 reads TGTGCCAGCAGCCGCCGGGGCTTGGGCACTGAAGCTTTCTTT. The gene calls are TRBV11-1 and TRBJ1-1, with TRBD1 as a possible D gene (5 bases). The CDR3 is 14 residues long. Germline-derived CDR1 and CDR2 are SGHAT and FQDESV (reference sequence). The V end lost 5 bases, the J end lost 4 bases, and 14 bases lay between the germline ends.

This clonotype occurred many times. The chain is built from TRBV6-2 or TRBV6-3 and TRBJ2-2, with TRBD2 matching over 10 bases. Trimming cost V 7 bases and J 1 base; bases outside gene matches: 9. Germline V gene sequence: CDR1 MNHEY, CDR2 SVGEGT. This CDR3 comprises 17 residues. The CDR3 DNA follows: TGTGCCAGCACCTCGTTTAGCGGGAGGAAGAACACCGGGGAGCTGTTTTTT. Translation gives CASTSFSGRKNTGELFF.

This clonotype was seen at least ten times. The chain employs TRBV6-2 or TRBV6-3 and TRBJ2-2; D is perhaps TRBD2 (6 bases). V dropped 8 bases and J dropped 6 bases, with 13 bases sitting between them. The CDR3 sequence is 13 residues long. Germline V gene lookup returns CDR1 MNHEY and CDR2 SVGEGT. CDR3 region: CASGTFHPGELFF. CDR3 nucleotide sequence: TGTGCCAGCGGGACTTTCCACCCCGGGGAGCTGTTTTTT.

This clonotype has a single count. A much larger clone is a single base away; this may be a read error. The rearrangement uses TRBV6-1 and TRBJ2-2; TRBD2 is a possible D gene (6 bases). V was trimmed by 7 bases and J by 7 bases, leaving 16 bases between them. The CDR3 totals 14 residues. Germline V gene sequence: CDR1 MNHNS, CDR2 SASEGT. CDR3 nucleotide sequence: TGTGCCAGCATAAAACTAGCAGGCATCGGGGAGCTGTTTTTT. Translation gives CASIKLAGIGELFF.

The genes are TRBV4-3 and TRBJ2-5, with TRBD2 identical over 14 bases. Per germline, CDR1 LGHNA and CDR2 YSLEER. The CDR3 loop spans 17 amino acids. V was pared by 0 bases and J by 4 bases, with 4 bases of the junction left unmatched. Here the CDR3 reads CASSQDFGLAGGETQYF. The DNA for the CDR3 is TGCGCCAGCAGCCAAGATTTCGGACTAGCGGGAGGAGAGACCCAGTACTTC.